Below, 5 T cell receptor beta chains from the same sample are listed, as sequenced in a study of T cells in Graves' hyperthyroidism and ophthalmopathy. Amplified TCR beta CDR3 regions came from RNA transcripts. With the HTBI primer set, the TCR CDR3 went through a first round of RT-PCR. TCRdb re-analysed the multiplex PCR reads in MiXCR, keeping a single row per CDR3 protein. The sample has about 300,000 distinct CDR3 sequences, around 20% seen once. The material sequenced was blood. All receptors come from a man aged 45-60 years with Graves' ophthalmopathy.

This clonotype was observed a few times. A read error is possible here, since a much larger clone lies one base away. V is TRBV12-3 or TRBV12-4 and J is TRBJ2-1; TRBD2 is a possible D gene (6 bases). The CDR3 runs to 16 residues. Written as DNA, the CDR3 is TGTGCCAGCAGGGAGGGGTGGGAGAGCTCCTGCAATGAGCAGTTCTTC. Translated, it gives CASREGWESSCNEQFF.

A few counts support this clonotype. The J gene is TRBJ2-1, the V gene TRBV28; 10 nucleotides agree with TRBD2. This CDR3 is built from 14 residues. CDR1 MDHEN and CDR2 SYDVKM come from the germline V gene. With V trimmed by 5 bases and J by 8 bases, 6 bases remained unmatched. The CDR3 sequence is CASSLAGEGDEQFF. In DNA form, the CDR3 reads TGTGCCAGCAGTCTAGCGGGAGAGGGGGATGAGCAGTTCTTC.

V and J are TRBV27 and TRBJ2-1, with 8 bases identical to TRBD2. V dropped 5 bases and J dropped 10; count of bases not matched to a gene: 13. The CDR3 spans 15 residues. CDR1 is MNHEY and CDR2 is SMNVEV in the germline V gene (reference sequence). The CDR3 protein is CASSPERESFREQFF. CDR3 nucleotide sequence: TGTGCCAGCAGTCCAGAGCGGGAGTCGTTTAGGGAGCAGTTCTTC.

This clonotype was seen more than once but under ten times. V and J are TRBV27 and TRBJ1-5; 8 bases agree with TRBD1. The CDR3 has 18 residues. V lost 4 bases, J lost 7 bases, and 18 bases stayed unmatched. The germline CDR1 and CDR2 sequences are MNHEY and SMNVEV (reference sequence). As DNA, the CDR3 is TGTGCCAGCAGTTCCCTACCCCCGACAGGGGTCTACCTCCAGCCCCAGCATTTT. This sequence encodes CASSSLPPTGVYLQPQHF.

This clonotype has just a few counts. V usage is TRBV2 and J usage is TRBJ2-3, with 11 bases aligning to TRBD2. V was clipped by 2 bases and J by 5 bases; unmatched bases: 9. The CDR3 length is 17 residues. Germline V gene data show CDR1 as SNHLY and CDR2 as FYNNEI. The CDR3 bases are TGTGCCAGCAGTGAACTAGCGGGAGGTCCTATGGAAGATACGCAGTATTTT. Protein sequence: CASSELAGGPMEDTQYF.